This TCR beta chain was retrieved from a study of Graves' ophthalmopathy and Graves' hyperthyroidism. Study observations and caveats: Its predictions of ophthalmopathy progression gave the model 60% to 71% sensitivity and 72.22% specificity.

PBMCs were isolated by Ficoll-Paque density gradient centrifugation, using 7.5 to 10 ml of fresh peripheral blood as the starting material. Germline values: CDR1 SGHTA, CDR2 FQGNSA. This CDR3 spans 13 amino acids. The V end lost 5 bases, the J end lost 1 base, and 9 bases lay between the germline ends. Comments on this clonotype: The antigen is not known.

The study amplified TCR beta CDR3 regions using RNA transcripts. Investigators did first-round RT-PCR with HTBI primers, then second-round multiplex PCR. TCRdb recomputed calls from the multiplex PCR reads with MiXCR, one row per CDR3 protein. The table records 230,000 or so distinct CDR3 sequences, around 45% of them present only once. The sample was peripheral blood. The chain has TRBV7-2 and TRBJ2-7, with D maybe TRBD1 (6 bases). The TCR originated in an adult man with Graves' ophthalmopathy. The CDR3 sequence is CASSEGQSYEQYF. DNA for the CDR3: TGTGCCAGCAGCGAAGGACAGTCCTACGAGCAGTACTTC. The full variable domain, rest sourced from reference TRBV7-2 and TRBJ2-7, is GAGVSQSPSNKVTEKGKDVELRCDPISGHTALYWYRQSLGQGLEFLIYFQGNSAPDKSGLPSDRFSAERTGGSVSTLTIQRTQQEDSAVYLCASSEGQSYEQYFGPGTRLTVT.